This T cell receptor (beta chain) is drawn from a study of control samples from healthy donors and cancer patients. Measured with immunoSEQ multiplex PCR; TCRdb has only the in-frame clones, and not every one. The table has some 73,000 clones, around 95% seen once. V lost 8 bases to trimming and J lost 3 bases, with 21 bases between them. The CDR3 spans 16 residues. Looked up from germline, CDR1 is SNHLY and CDR2 is FYNNEI. The rearrangement links TRBV2 to TRBJ2-3; D unresolved. The clonotype comes from a woman in her thirties or forties in good health. Sequenced input: blood. CDR3 amino acids: CASRPGPSPQTDTQYF. The CDR3 DNA is TGTGCCAGCCGACCAGGCCCGTCACCCCAGACAGATACGCAGTATTTT.